This TCR beta chain was identified during a study of blood T cells in healthy people across ages. Findings and caveats of the study: Roughly linearly, TCR beta diversity per million T cells fell as age increased.

Sample-barcoded 5' priming and a J-beta primer mix drove a second PCR of 7 to 11 cycles. Carrying 12 random nucleotides, a template-switch adaptor labeled each individual cDNA molecule. Each CDR3 protein is one row after TCRdb ran MiXCR on the 5' RACE reads. Of 780,000 or so distinct CDR3 sequences listed, more than 50% were seen once; the top ten hold 20% to 30%. This CDR3 is 12 amino acids long. Germline V CDR1 and CDR2: KGHSH, LQKENI. Remarks on this clonotype: The antigen remains undetermined.

In each sample, at least 7 million PBMCs were isolated. The TCR sequence derives from a man aged 35 to 55 in good health. The chain recombines TRBV18 with TRBJ2-4; no definite D call. TRBJ2-7 explains the end of the DNA better; the J call may be wrong. Material: blood. The CDR3 sequence is CASSPMQDEQYF. Here the CDR3 DNA reads TGTGCCAGCTCACCGATGCAGGACGAGCAGTACTTC.